This paragraph reports one T cell receptor (beta chain). The repertoire was sequenced with immunoSEQ multiplex PCR; TCRdb's copy has only in-frame clones and lacks some. The sample lists about 28,000 clones; less than 80% were seen once. The source of the sample is a study of OX40 agonist ivuxolimab in advanced cancers. Study-wide background: The dose-escalation cohort was approximately 80% male, with a mean age of 60 years, ranging about 23 to 90.

Germline assignment: CDR1 SGHTA and CDR2 FQGTGA. The CDR3 length is 16 residues. J gave up 1 base and V 5 bases, and 6 bases lay outside the gene matches. The material was CD4+ or CD8+ T cells sorted from blood, obtained in a trial of the OX40 agonist ivuxolimab. This TCR came from an adult with an advanced solid tumor such as melanoma, head and neck, liver or kidney cancer. The chain employs TRBV7-3 and TRBJ2-5; 11 nucleotides agree with TRBD2. The CDR3 loop is CASSLRTSGSQETQYF. The CDR3 DNA follows: TGTGCCAGCAGCCTCCGGACTAGCGGGTCCCAAGAGACCCAGTACTTC.